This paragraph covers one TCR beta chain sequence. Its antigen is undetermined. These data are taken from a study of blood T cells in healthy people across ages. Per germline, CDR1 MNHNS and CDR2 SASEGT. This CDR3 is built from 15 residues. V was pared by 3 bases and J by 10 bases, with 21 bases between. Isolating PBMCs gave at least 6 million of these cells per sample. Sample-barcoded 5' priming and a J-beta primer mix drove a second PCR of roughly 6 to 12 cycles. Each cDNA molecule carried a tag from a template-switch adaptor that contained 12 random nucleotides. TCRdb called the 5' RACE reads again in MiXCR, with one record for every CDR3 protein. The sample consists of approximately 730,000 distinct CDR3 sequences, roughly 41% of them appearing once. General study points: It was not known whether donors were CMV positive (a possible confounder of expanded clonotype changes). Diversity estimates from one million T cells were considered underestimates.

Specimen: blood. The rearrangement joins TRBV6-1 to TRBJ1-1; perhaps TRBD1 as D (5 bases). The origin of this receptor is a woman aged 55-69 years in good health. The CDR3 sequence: CASSDGGTAQVTAFF. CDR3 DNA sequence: TGTGCCAGCAGTGACGGTGGGACGGCCCAGGTCACAGCTTTCTTT.